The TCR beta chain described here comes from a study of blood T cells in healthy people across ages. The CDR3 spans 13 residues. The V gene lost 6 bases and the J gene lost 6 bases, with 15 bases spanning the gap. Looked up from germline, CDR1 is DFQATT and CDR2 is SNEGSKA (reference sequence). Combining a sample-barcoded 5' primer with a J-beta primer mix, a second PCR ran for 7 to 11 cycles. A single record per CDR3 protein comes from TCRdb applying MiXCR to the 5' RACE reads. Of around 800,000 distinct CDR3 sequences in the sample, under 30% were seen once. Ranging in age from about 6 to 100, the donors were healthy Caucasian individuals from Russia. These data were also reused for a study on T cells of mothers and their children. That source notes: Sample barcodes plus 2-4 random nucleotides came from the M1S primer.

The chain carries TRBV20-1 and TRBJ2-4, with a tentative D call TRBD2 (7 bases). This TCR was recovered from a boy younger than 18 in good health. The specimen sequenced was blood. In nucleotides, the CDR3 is TGCAGTGCCCGCTTGGGGGGGGCAAACATTCAGTACTTC. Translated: CSARLGGANIQYF.